This is a list of T cell receptor beta chains from one sample in a study of blood T cell repertoires in COVID-19. Sequenced by immunoSEQ multiplex PCR; TCRdb stores in-frame clones only, minus some. The sample consists of approximately 170,000 clones, about 88% of them appearing once. Sample: peripheral blood. Receptors originate from a woman older than 75 with acute or convalescent COVID-19. Each CDR3 is given with its conserved first and last residue. A D gene is named only where the DNA matches it firmly. Size values are once, few and many counts, or a class for expanded clones, and some rows have none.

V	J	size	D	DNA	CDR3
TRBV14	TRBJ2-2	NA	NA	TGTGCCAGCAGCCAACTCAGGGCGAACACCGGGGAGCTGTTTTTT	CASSQLRANTGELFF
TRBV11-1	TRBJ2-5	NA	NA	TGTGCCAGCGGCGAGGCCGATGAGACCCAGTACTTC	CASGEADETQYF
TRBV10-3	TRBJ2-7	NA	TRBD2	TGTGCCATCAGGGTCGGGACTAGCGGGCCTTCCTACGAGCAGTACTTC	CAIRVGTSGPSYEQYF
TRBV10-3	TRBJ1-3	NA	NA	TGTGCCATCACTCCAGGGGATGGAAACACCATATATTTT	CAITPGDGNTIYF
TRBV6-1	TRBJ2-2	NA	TRBD2	TGTGCCAGCAGTGCGGGACTAGCGGGAGCCCGCACCGGGGAGCTGTTTTTT	CASSAGLAGARTGELFF
TRBV7-7	TRBJ2-5	NA	TRBD2	TGTGCTAGCAGCCCCGGGGGGGGGCTAAGGGAGACCCAGTACTTC	CASSPGGGLRETQYF
TRBV30	TRBJ2-1	once	NA	TGTGCCTGGAGTCCTCTCAGGAATGAGCAGTTCTTC	CAWSPLRNEQFF
TRBV27	TRBJ1-6	once	NA	TGTGCCAGCAGTTCTAGGACAGCTCATAATTCACCCCTCCACTTT	CASSSRTAHNSPLHF
TRBV2	TRBJ1-3	NA	NA	TGTGCCAGCAGTGAAAGGAGCCCTCGGGACACCATATATTTT	CASSERSPRDTIYF
TRBV7-2	TRBJ2-1	NA	NA	TGTGCCAGCAGCCCGCGCGGCGGGGACTACAATGAGCAGTTCTTC	CASSPRGGDYNEQFF
TRBV2	TRBJ2-7	NA	NA	TGTGCCAGTAAGAGGAGGGAGGAGGCCTACGAGCAGTACTTC	CASKRREEAYEQYF
TRBV19	TRBJ2-1	NA	NA	TGTGCCAGTAGTATAAGGGGGTCCTACAATGAGCAGTTCTTC	CASSIRGSYNEQFF
TRBV18	TRBJ2-2	NA	TRBD1	TGTGCCAGCTCATCATATGCCGGGACAGCCAACACCGGGGAGCTGTTTTTT	CASSSYAGTANTGELFF
TRBV20-1	TRBJ2-7	few	TRBD2	TGCAGTGCTAGTGGAGGGACTAGCGGGAGACTTGAAGAGCAGTACTTC	CSASGGTSGRLEEQYF
TRBV19	TRBJ1-5	NA	TRBD1	TGTGCCAGTAGTATAGCGACAGGGAACAATCAGCCCCAGCATTTT	CASSIATGNNQPQHF
TRBV3-1/TRBV3-2	TRBJ2-1	NA	NA	TGTGCCAGCAGCCCTCTAGGGGCGAGGAATGAGCAGTTCTTC	CASSPLGARNEQFF
TRBV6-4	TRBJ2-1	once	TRBD1	TGTCCCTCAGGGGGCAATGAGCAGTTCTTC	CPSGGNEQFF
TRBV28	TRBJ2-2	NA	TRBD1	TGTGCCAGCAGTTTATTGCAGGGGGCCGGGGAGCTGTTTTTT	CASSLLQGAGELFF
TRBV28	TRBJ2-5	NA	NA	TGTGCCAGCAGCCGGATAGGGGGAAAAGAGACCCAGTACTTC	CASSRIGGKETQYF
TRBV7-9	TRBJ1-4	NA	NA	TGTGCCAGCAGCGAAGGCCAGGGCGGAACTAATGAAAAACTGTTTTTT	CASSEGQGGTNEKLFF
TRBV19	TRBJ2-7	NA	NA	TGTGCCAGTAGTATAATGCAGGGCTACGAGCAGTACTTC	CASSIMQGYEQYF
TRBV6-5	TRBJ2-7	NA	TRBD2	TGTGCCAGCAGTATTCTAGCGGGAGCCTCCTACGAGCAGTACTTC	CASSILAGASYEQYF
TRBV5-6	TRBJ2-1	NA	TRBD2	TGTGCCAGCAGCGCAGTAGCGGGGGGGTCCTACAATGAGCAGTTCTTC	CASSAVAGGSYNEQFF
TRBV11-2	TRBJ2-3	once	TRBD1	TGTGCCAGCAGCCCACGGACAGGGCGGTCAACAGATACGCAGTATTTT	CASSPRTGRSTDTQYF
TRBV7-3	TRBJ1-6	NA	NA	TGTGCCAGCAGCTTATACTCGCTTAATTCACCCCTCCACTTT	CASSLYSLNSPLHF
TRBV5-4	TRBJ2-7	NA	NA	TGTGCCAGCAGCTTGAGGGGGGGCGAGCAGTACTTC	CASSLRGGEQYF
TRBV4-2	TRBJ2-7	NA	TRBD1	TGTGCCAGCAGCCTGACAGGGGGCCTAGACGAGCAGTACTTC	CASSLTGGLDEQYF
TRBV5-1	TRBJ2-7	NA	NA	TGCGCCAGCAGCTTGGACAGCGGATCATACGAGCAGTACTTC	CASSLDSGSYEQYF
TRBV7-6	TRBJ2-1	NA	NA	TGTGCCAGCAGCCCCAACTTGGGGGGACGGTCCTACAATGAGCAGTTCTTC	CASSPNLGGRSYNEQFF
TRBV12-3/TRBV12-4	TRBJ2-5	NA	NA	TGTGCCAGCAGTGTACAGGGTAGGGAGACCCAGTACTTC	CASSVQGRETQYF
TRBV9	TRBJ2-2	NA	TRBD2	TGTGCCAGCAGCGTTAGCGGGAGGATTAGCGGGGAGCTGTTTTTT	CASSVSGRISGELFF
TRBV18	TRBJ1-1	NA	TRBD1	TGTGCCAGCTCAGACAGGGTTGGGACTGAAGCTTTCTTT	CASSDRVGTEAFF
TRBV15	TRBJ2-3	NA	NA	TGTGCCACCAGCGGGGCTAGCACAGATACGCAGTATTTT	CATSGASTDTQYF
TRBV5-1	TRBJ2-1	NA	TRBD2	TGCGCCAGCAGCTTCCAAATAGCGGGGGGGCCCTCAGATGAGCAGTTCTTC	CASSFQIAGGPSDEQFF
TRBV6-1	TRBJ2-7	NA	TRBD2	TGTGCCAGCAGTGAGGGGTTTACTAGCGGGGGGGCCTACGAGCAGTACTTC	CASSEGFTSGGAYEQYF
TRBV19	TRBJ2-1	NA	TRBD2	TGTGCCAGTAGTAGAGCGGGAGGGCCCCGAGAGCAGTTCTTC	CASSRAGGPREQFF
TRBV28	TRBJ1-2	NA	TRBD1	TGTGCCAGCAGTTTACCCCTCGGGACAGGCACTTATGGCTACACCTTC	CASSLPLGTGTYGYTF
TRBV3-1/TRBV3-2	TRBJ2-7	NA	TRBD2	TGTGCCAGCAGCCCAGAGACTAGCGGGTCCTACGAGCAGTACTTC	CASSPETSGSYEQYF
TRBV3-1/TRBV3-2	TRBJ2-7	NA	TRBD2	TGTGCCAGCAGCCAAGCGACTGGACTTAGCGGGGCCTACGAGCAGTACTTC	CASSQATGLSGAYEQYF
TRBV3-1/TRBV3-2	TRBJ2-7	NA	NA	TGTGCCGCGGCGGGGACGTACGAGCAGTACTTC	CAAAGTYEQYF
TRBV5-1	TRBJ2-2	few	TRBD1	TGCGCCAGCAGCAAGGACAGGGCGAACACCGGGGAGCTGTTTTTT	CASSKDRANTGELFF
TRBV27	TRBJ2-2	NA	TRBD1	TGTGCCAGCAGTTCAAGACAGGGGGCAAAGAACACCGGGGAGCTGTTTTTT	CASSSRQGAKNTGELFF